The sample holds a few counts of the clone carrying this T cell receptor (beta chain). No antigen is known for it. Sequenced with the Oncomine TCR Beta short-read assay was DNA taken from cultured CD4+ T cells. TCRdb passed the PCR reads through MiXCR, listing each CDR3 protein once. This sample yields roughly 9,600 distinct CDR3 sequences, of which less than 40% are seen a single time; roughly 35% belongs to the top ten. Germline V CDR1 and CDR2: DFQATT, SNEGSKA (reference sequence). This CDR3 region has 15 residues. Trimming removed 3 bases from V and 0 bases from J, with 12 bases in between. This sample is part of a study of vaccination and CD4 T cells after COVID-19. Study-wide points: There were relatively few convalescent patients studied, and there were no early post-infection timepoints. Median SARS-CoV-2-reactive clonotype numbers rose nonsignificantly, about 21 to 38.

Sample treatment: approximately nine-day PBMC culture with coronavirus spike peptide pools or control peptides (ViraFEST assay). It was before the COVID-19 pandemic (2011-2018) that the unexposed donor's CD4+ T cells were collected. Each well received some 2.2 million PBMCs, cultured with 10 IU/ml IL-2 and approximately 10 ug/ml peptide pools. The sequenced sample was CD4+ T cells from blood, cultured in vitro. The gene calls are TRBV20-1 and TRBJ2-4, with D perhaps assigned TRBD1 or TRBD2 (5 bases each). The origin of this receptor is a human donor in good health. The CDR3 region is CSARDRGAAKNIQYF. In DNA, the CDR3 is TGCAGTGCTAGGGACCGGGGCGCAGCCAAAAACATTCAGTACTTC.